Following are 8 T cell receptor beta chains from one sample sequenced in a study of beta chain features in type 1 diabetes. Study conclusions and caveats: TCRB CDR3 length was moderately but significantly reduced in all four CD4+ subsets of Type 1 diabetes patients.

Reverse transcribing all isolated RNA meant expressed TCRB transcripts were sequenced. Profiling relied on immunoSEQ multiplex PCR, and the TCRdb table lists in-frame clones only, not all of them. The data hold some 350,000 clones, with roughly 14% observed a single time. These receptors' antigens are unknown. Sequencing input: naive CD4+ T cells from blood. The receptors here all came from a woman in her late teens or twenties with type 1 diabetes.

This chain uses TRBV5-1 with TRBJ2-1; 13 bases fit TRBD2. Germline assignment: CDR1 SGHRS and CDR2 YFSETQ. The CDR3 has 16 amino acids. After removal of 6 bases from V and 8 bases from J, the junction contained 11 bases not matched to a gene. CDR3: CASTRALAGGGDEQFF. The CDR3 DNA reads as TGCGCCAGCACCCGGGCACTAGCGGGAGGGGGTGATGAGCAGTTCTTC.

This clone was seen only a few times. The chain recombines TRBV30 with TRBJ2-3, with D perhaps matching TRBD2 (6 bases). The CDR3 consists of 13 residues. Per germline, CDR1 GTSNPN and CDR2 SVGIG (reference sequence). V was clipped by 0 bases and J by 10 bases, with 14 bases between them. Here the CDR3 DNA reads TGTGCCTGGAGTGTAACCCCGGAGGGTCCGCAGTATTTT. Its protein is CAWSVTPEGPQYF. Full variable domain (rest looked up from reference TRBV30 and TRBJ2-3): SQTIHQWPATLVQPVGSPLSLECTVEGTSNPNLYWYRQAAGRGLQLLFYSVGIGQISSEVPQNLSASRPQDRQFILSSKKLLLSDSGFYLCAWSVTPEGPQYFGPGTRLTVL.

This chain uses TRBV2 with TRBJ2-1, with D perhaps TRBD2 (6 bases). CDR1 and CDR2 from the germline V gene are SNHLY and FYNNEI. This CDR3 contains 14 residues. The V gene lost 3 bases and the J gene lost 6 bases, with 12 bases spanning the gap. The CDR3 bases are TGTGCCAGCAGTGACTCGGGAGTCCTCAATGAGCAGTTCTTC. This gives the protein CASSDSGVLNEQFF.

The chain employs TRBV2 and TRBJ2-5; the D gene is possibly TRBD2 (5 bases). This CDR3 is built from 13 residues. The V end was cut by 5 bases, the J end by 5 bases, with 12 bases between. Germline CDR1 is SNHLY and CDR2 is FYNNEI. The CDR3 spells CASSTFGKETQYF. CDR3 DNA: TGTGCCAGCAGTACGTTCGGGAAGGAGACCCAGTACTTC.

This clone was recorded a few times. J is TRBJ2-1 and V is TRBV19; 13 positions match TRBD2. CDR1 and CDR2 (germline): LNHDA, SQIVND (reference sequence). The CDR3 has 17 residues. J lost 9 bases, V lost 4 bases, and 12 bases had no gene match. CDR3 loop: CASSRGLAGPVGGEQFF. The CDR3 DNA reads TGTGCCAGTAGTAGGGGACTAGCGGGGCCGGTTGGGGGTGAGCAGTTCTTC.

The table lists this clone with a few counts. CDR3: CASSLIQREYEQFF. The CDR3 DNA is TGCGCCAGCAGCTTGATCCAGCGGGAGTATGAGCAGTTCTTC. The rearrangement joins TRBV5-1 to TRBJ2-1; TRBD2 matches 8 bases. Trimming took 1 base from V and 8 from J; bases not matched to a gene: 5. The germline V gene encodes CDR1 SGHRS and CDR2 YFSETQ. The length of the CDR3 is 14 residues.

The chain is built from TRBV30 and TRBJ2-7, with a weak D call TRBD1 (5 bases). CDR1 GTSNPN and CDR2 SVGIG come from the germline V gene (reference sequence). Trimming stripped 1 base from V and 7 bases from J, with 14 bases between. This CDR3 has 13 amino acids. Here the CDR3 reads CAWSGQSPGEQYF. DNA of the CDR3: TGTGCCTGGAGTGGACAGTCCCCTGGGGAGCAGTACTTC.

V usage is TRBV28 and J usage is TRBJ1-5; 7 bases are shared with TRBD1. CDR3 length: 15 amino acids. Germline CDR1 is MDHEN and CDR2 is SYDVKM. Trimming took 6 bases from V and 0 from J; bases not matched to a gene: 5. CDR3: CASSWGQTSNQPQHF. As DNA, the CDR3 is TGTGCCAGCAGCTGGGGACAGACTAGCAATCAGCCCCAGCATTTT.